This paragraph reports one T cell receptor beta chain. The CDR3 has 16 amino acids. Trimming took 6 bases from V and 8 from J, leaving 25 bases between them. Germline V lookup: CDR1 LNHDA, CDR2 SQIVND (reference sequence). This entry belongs to a study of blood T cell repertoires in COVID-19. Study-wide context: From the United States, Italy and Spain came samples of acute and convalescent COVID-19. From T cells, B-cell-depleted T cells, or PBMCs came the material, which was cDNA or gDNA.

Authors' methods: Researchers report that nucleated cell counts were estimated from reference gene primer amplification. Only in-frame clones appear in the TCRdb table, and some are missing; sequencing was by immunoSEQ multiplex PCR. That table supplies the V and J calls and clone size; D and trimming were determined from the DNA. The table includes about 64,000 clones, 65% to 90% detected once. Sequencing was carried out using peripheral blood. This sequence originates from a woman in her sixties with acute or convalescent COVID-19. The rearrangement uses TRBV19 and TRBJ1-2; D not resolved. The CDR3 sequence: CASRDPGKTIPPGYTF. CDR3 nucleotide sequence: TGTGCCAGTAGGGACCCCGGGAAAACTATACCTCCCGGCTACACCTTC. The complete variable domain, with remaining parts taken from reference TRBV19 and TRBJ1-2, reads DGGITQSPKYLFRKEGQNVTLSCEQNLNHDAMYWYRQDPGQGLRLIYYSQIVNDFQKGDIAEGYSVSREKKESFPLTVTSAQKNPTAFYLCASRDPGKTIPPGYTFGSGTRLTVV.